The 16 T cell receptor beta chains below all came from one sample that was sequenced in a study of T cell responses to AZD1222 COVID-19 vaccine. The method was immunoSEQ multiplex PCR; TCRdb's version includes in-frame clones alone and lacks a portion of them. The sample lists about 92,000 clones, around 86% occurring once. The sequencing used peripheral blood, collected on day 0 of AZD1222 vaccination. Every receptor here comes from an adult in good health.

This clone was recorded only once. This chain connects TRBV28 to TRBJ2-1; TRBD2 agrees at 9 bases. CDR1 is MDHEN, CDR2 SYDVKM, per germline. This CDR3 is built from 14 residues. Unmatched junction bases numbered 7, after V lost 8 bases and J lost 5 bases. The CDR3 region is CASSYGGRDNEQFF. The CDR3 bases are TGTGCCAGCTCGTATGGCGGGAGGGACAATGAGCAGTTCTTC.

The CDR3 coding sequence is TGTGCCAGCAGCTCTAACAGGGCCCAAAGCGAGCAGTACTTC. Protein sequence: CASSSNRAQSEQYF. The rearrangement joins TRBV11-1 to TRBJ2-7, with a possible D match to TRBD1 (6 bases). The CDR3 runs to 14 residues. V was cut by 4 bases and J by 6 bases, with 16 bases left in between. Germline loops: CDR1 SGHAT, CDR2 FQDESV (reference sequence). Complete variable domain (other parts from reference TRBV11-1 and TRBJ2-7): EAEVAQSPRYKITEKSQAVAFWCDPISGHATLYWYRQILGQGPELLVQFQDESVVDDSQLPKDRFSAERLKGVDSTLKIQPAELGDSAMYLCASSSNRAQSEQYFGPGTRLTVT.

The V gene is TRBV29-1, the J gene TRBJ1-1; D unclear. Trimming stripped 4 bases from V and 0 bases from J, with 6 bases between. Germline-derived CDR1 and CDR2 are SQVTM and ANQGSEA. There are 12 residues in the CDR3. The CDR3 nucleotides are TGCAGCGTTGTCCTGGTGAACACTGAAGCTTTCTTT. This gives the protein CSVVLVNTEAFF. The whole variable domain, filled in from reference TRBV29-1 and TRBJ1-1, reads SAVISQKPSRDICQRGTSLTIQCQVDSQVTMMFWYRQQPGQSLTLIATANQGSEATYESGFVIDKFPISRPNLTFSTLTVSNMSPEDSSIYLCSVVLVNTEAFFGQGTRLTVV.

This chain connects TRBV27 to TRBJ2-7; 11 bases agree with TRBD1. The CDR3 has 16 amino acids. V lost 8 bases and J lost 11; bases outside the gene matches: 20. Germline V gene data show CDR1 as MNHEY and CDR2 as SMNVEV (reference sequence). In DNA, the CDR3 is TGTGCCAGCTCTTCCTGGGGGGGACAGGGGGATTTAGGAGAGTACTTC. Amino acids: CASSSWGGQGDLGEYF.

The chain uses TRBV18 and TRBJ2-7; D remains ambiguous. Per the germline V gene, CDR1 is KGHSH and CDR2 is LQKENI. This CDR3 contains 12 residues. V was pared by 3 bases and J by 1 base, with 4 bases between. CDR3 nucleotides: TGTGCCAGCTCACCGGGGTCCTACGAGCAGTACTTC. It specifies CASSPGSYEQYF.

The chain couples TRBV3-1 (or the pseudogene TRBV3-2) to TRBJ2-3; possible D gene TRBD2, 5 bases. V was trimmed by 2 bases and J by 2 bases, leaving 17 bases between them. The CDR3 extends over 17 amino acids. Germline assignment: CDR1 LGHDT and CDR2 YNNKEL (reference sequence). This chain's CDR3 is CASSQNRALDFTDTQYF. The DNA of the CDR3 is TGTGCCAGCAGCCAAAACCGGGCCCTGGACTTCACAGATACGCAGTATTTT.

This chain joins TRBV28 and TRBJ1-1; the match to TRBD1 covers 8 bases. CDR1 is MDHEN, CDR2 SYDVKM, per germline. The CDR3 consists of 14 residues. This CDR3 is CAIRLTGANTEAFF. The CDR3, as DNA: TGTGCAATCAGATTGACAGGGGCGAACACTGAAGCTTTCTTT.

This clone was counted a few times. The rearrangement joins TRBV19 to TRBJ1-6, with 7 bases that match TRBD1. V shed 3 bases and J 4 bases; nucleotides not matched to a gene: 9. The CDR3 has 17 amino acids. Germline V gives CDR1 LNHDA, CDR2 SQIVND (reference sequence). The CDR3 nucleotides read TGTGCCAGTAGTATTAGACGGACAGGCCGATATAATTCACCCCTCCACTTT. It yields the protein CASSIRRTGRYNSPLHF.

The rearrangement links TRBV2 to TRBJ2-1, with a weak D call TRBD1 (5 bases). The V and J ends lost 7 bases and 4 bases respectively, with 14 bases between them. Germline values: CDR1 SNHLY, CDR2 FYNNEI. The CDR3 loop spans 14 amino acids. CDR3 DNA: TGTGCCAGCACGAAAAAGGACACATACAATGAGCAGTTCTTC. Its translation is CASTKKDTYNEQFF. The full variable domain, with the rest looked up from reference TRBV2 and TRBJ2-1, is EPEVTQTPSHQVTQMGQEVILRCVPISNHLYFYWYRQILGQKVEFLVSFYNNEISEKSEIFDDQFSVERPDGSNFTLKIRSTKLEDSAMYFCASTKKDTYNEQFFGPGTRLTVL.

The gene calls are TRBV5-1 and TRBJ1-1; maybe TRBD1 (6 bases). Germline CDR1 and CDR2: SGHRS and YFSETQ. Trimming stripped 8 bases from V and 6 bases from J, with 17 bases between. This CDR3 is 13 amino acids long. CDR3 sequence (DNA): TGCGCCAGTGGGGTCCAGGGGAAACCTGAAGCTTTCTTT. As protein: CASGVQGKPEAFF.

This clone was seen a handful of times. This chain's CDR3 is CASSDGRGVNEKLFF. In nucleotides, the CDR3 is TGTGCCAGCAGCGACGGGAGAGGCGTTAATGAAAAACTGTTTTTT. The V gene is TRBV5-4, the J gene TRBJ1-4; D gene ambiguous. Germline values: CDR1 SGHNT, CDR2 YYREEE (reference sequence). With 4 bases removed from V and 4 bases from J, the gap between germline ends came to 14 bases. The length of the CDR3 is 15 residues.

The DNA for the CDR3 is TGTGCCTGGAGCACAGGAGTCTCTGGAAACACCATATATTTT. Residues: CAWSTGVSGNTIYF. The chain has TRBV30 and TRBJ1-3; D perhaps matches TRBD1 (5 bases). The V gene's germline CDR1 is GTSNPN and CDR2 SVGIG (reference sequence). V lost 3 bases and J lost 0, with 9 bases in between. The CDR3 spans 14 residues.

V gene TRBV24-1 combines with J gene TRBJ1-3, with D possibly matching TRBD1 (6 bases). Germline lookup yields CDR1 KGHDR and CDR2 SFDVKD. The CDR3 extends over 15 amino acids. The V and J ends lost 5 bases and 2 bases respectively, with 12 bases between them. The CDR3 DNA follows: TGTGCCACCAGTGCCGGGGGCCCGGCTGGAAACACCATATATTTT. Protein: CATSAGGPAGNTIYF.

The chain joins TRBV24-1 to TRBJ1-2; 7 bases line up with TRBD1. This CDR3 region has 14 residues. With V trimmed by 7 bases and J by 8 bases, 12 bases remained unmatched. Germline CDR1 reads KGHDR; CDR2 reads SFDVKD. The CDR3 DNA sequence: TGTGCCACCAGGAGGGGGCCGGAGACAAAGGGCTACACCTTC. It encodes CATRRGPETKGYTF.

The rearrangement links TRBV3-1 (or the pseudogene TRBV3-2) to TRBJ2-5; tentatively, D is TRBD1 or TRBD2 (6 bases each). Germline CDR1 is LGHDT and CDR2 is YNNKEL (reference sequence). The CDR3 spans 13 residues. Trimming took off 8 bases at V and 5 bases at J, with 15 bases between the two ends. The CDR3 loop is CASGGGLWETQYF. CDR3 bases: TGTGCCAGCGGAGGGGGGCTCTGGGAGACCCAGTACTTC.

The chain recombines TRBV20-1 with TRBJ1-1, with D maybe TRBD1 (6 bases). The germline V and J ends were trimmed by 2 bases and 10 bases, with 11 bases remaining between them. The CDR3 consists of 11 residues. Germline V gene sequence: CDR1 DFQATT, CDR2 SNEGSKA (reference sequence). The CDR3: CSARSRGIAFF. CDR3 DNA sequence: TGCAGTGCTAGAAGTAGGGGGATAGCTTTCTTT.